Reported below is one TCR beta chain. No antigen is known for it. Within the sample, other DNA sequences also encode this same CDR3. Germline V gene lookup returns CDR1 GTSNPN and CDR2 SVGIG (reference sequence). The CDR3 spans 13 residues. Trimming took off 0 bases at V and 4 bases at J, with 7 bases between the two ends. The sample belongs to a study of cytomegalovirus exposure and HLA in healthy donors. The study's findings and limits: Among TCR beta chains, those listed as cytomegalovirus-associated numbered about 150. Among TCR beta chains of equal frequency, HLA-associated ones were more clonally expanded in a later analysis. For presence/absence analyses, sequencing depth was assumed to be roughly uniform across donors.

Primers included in the PCR were 60 Vbeta and 13 Jbeta primers. Data came from immunoSEQ multiplex PCR; TCRdb stores just in-frame clones and leaves some out. The sample includes 150,000 to 200,000 clones, around 74% of them seen just once. The chain recombines TRBV30 with TRBJ1-3; no firm D call. This TCR was recovered from a female donor in good health and CMV-seronegative. Sample: PBMCs. The CDR3 loop reads CAWSVNSGNTIYF. The DNA for the CDR3 is TGTGCCTGGAGTGTCAACAGCGGAAACACCATATATTTT.